This passage covers 9 T cell receptor beta chains from one sample sequenced in a study of T cells in Graves' hyperthyroidism and ophthalmopathy. Regions amplified from RNA transcripts were the TCR beta CDR3 regions. Primed by the HTBI set, a first-round RT-PCR was run on the TCR CDR3. Using its own MiXCR run on the multiplex PCR reads, TCRdb lists one record per CDR3 protein. This sample has a few hundred thousand distinct CDR3 sequences; roughly 46% occur once, and the top ten carry around 7.7%. The sequenced sample was peripheral blood or thyroid tissue (not recorded which). The receptor set was obtained from a woman aged 18-35 years with Graves' hyperthyroidism.

This clonotype is deemed hyperexpanded. The CDR3, as DNA: TGCAGCGCTAGACAGGGGGGGCAGCCCCAGCATTTT. Protein: CSARQGGQPQHF. The chain has TRBV29-1 and TRBJ1-5, with 9 bases aligning to TRBD1. V gave up 7 bases and J gave up 7 bases; unmatched junction bases: 5. The CDR3 is 12 amino acids. CDR1 SQVTM and CDR2 ANQGSEA come from the germline V gene.

This clonotype was seen just once. The J gene is TRBJ2-5, the V gene TRBV7-6; TRBD2 matches 12 bases. CDR3 length equals 17 residues. Germline lookup yields CDR1 SGHVS and CDR2 FNYEAQ. Trimming at V came to 5 bases and at J to 5 bases, leaving 12 bases not matched to a gene. In DNA, the CDR3 is TGTGCCAGCAGCCCCTCGACTAGCGGGAGTATATGGGAGACCCAGTACTTC. Protein: CASSPSTSGSIWETQYF. The full variable domain, rest sourced from reference TRBV7-6 and TRBJ2-5, is GAGVSQSPRYKVTKRGQDVALRCDPISGHVSLYWYRQALGQGPEFLTYFNYEAQQDKSGLPNDRFSAERPEGSISTLTIQRTEQRDSAMYRCASSPSTSGSIWETQYFGPGTRLLVL.

In its sample, this clonotype was seen many times. V is TRBV7-8 and J is TRBJ2-5; no definite D call. The CDR3 runs to 12 residues. V dropped 8 bases and J dropped 5 bases, with 12 bases sitting between them. From germline, CDR1 is SGHVS and CDR2 FQNEAQ. The CDR3 DNA reads as TGTGCCAGCGCCATCGACCGGGAGACCCAGTACTTC. Translation: CASAIDRETQYF. The complete variable domain, with remaining parts taken from reference TRBV7-8 and TRBJ2-5, reads GAGVSQSPRYKVAKRGQDVALRCDPISGHVSLFWYQQALGQGPEFLTYFQNEAQLDKSGLPSDRFFAERPEGSVSTLKIQRTQQEDSAVYLCASAIDRETQYFGPGTRLLVL.

This clonotype was detected only once. One base away lies a much larger clone, so this may be a sequencing read error. The gene calls are TRBV9 and TRBJ1-5, with D perhaps TRBD1 (5 bases). CDR1 SGDLS and CDR2 YYNGEE come from the germline V gene. V lost 6 bases and J 5 bases, leaving 15 bases between the germline ends. This CDR3 region has 14 residues. CDR3 sequence reads: CASNGGGLHQPQHF. DNA for the CDR3: TGTGCCAGCAATGGCGGGGGGTTACATCAGCCCCAGCATTTT.

This clonotype was found a few times. The genes are TRBV5-1 and TRBJ2-3, with D hard to call. Trimming cost V 0 bases and J 2 bases, with 13 bases left between them. Germline V gene lookup returns CDR1 SGHRS and CDR2 YFSETQ. This CDR3 spans 16 amino acids. The CDR3 DNA is TGCGCCAGCAGCTTGGGTATCTCCACCTCCACAGATACGCAGTATTTT. The encoded protein is CASSLGISTSTDTQYF.

Ten or more counts support this clonotype. J is TRBJ1-1 and V is TRBV6-5, with D tentatively TRBD1 (6 bases). The germline CDR1 and CDR2 sequences are MNHEY and SVGAGI. The CDR3 is 12 residues long. V was pared by 4 bases and J by 11 bases, with 14 bases between. The CDR3 is CASSLTQGNAFF. CDR3 coding DNA: TGTGCCAGCAGTTTAACACAGGGTAACGCTTTCTTT.

This clonotype was detected ten times or more. The chain links TRBV11-3 to TRBJ1-2; D unresolved. Per the germline V gene, CDR1 is SGHNT and CDR2 is YENEEA. This CDR3 comprises 13 residues. V gave up 5 bases and J gave up 3 bases, with 10 bases separating them. The CDR3 DNA sequence: TGTGCCAGCAGCCAACGGGGTGACTATGGCTACACCTTC. Amino acids: CASSQRGDYGYTF.

Details on this clonotype: A read error may be the cause here, since a much bigger clone is one base away. DNA for the CDR3: TGCGTCAGCAGCCGAACCAGGACTAGCGGACTCCAAGAGACCCAGTACTTC. This sequence encodes CVSSRTRTSGLQETQYF. The V call is TRBV5-1, the J call TRBJ2-5; 10 bases fit TRBD2. The CDR3 runs to 17 residues. Germline lookup yields CDR1 SGHRS and CDR2 YFSETQ.

This clonotype was seen at least ten times. The V call is TRBV12-3 or TRBV12-4, the J call TRBJ1-5; D gene uncertain. CDR3 length: 15 amino acids. V shed 5 bases and J shed 1 base, with 12 bases lying between them. CDR3 amino acids: CASSLQRRSNQPQHF. In DNA, the CDR3 is TGTGCCAGCAGTCTACAGCGTAGAAGCAATCAGCCCCAGCATTTT.